The rows below give T cell receptor beta chains drawn from one sample of a study of T cell responses to AZD1222 COVID-19 vaccine. Assay: immunoSEQ multiplex PCR; the TCRdb copy retains only in-frame clones and omits some. The repertoire consists of approximately 200,000 clones, with approximately 95% occurring once and the leading ten covering about 1%. The source material was peripheral blood, sampled 28 days after the second AZD1222 dose. The receptor set was obtained from an adult who received the AZD1222 COVID-19 vaccine. Both conserved end residues are part of each CDR3. The D gene is left open where the match is weak. Size is omitted from some rows. Given values are once, few, many or a class for expanded clones.

d_call	clone_size	v_call	j_call	cdr3_nt	cdr3_aa
NA	NA	TRBV5-1	TRBJ1-4	TGCGCCAGCAGCTTGGCCAGGGGCAGCCAAAAACTGTTTTTT	CASSLARGSQKLFF
TRBD1	NA	TRBV5-4	TRBJ1-4	TGTGCCAGCAGCTTCAGGGACAGGGCTGAAAAACTGTTTTTT	CASSFRDRAEKLFF
NA	NA	TRBV6-1	TRBJ2-7	TGTGCCAGCAGTGAAAATGTTCCGTACTTC	CASSENVPYF
TRBD1	NA	TRBV5-6	TRBJ2-7	TGTGCCAGCAGCTTGTGGACAGGGGGGCAATACGAGCAGTACTTC	CASSLWTGGQYEQYF
NA	NA	TRBV7-8	TRBJ2-2	TGTGCCAGCAGCTTTCCTATGGGCGGGGAGCTGTTTTTT	CASSFPMGGELFF
NA	NA	TRBV28	TRBJ1-2	TGTGCCAGCAGTTTAAGCGGAAACTATGGCTACACCTTC	CASSLSGNYGYTF
TRBD1	NA	TRBV2	TRBJ1-1	TGTGCCAGCAGGGCAGGAACAGGGGTAAACACTGAAGCTTTCTTT	CASRAGTGVNTEAFF
NA	NA	TRBV5-4	TRBJ1-3	TGTGCCACCTACGAAGGTGGCTCTGGAAACACCATATATTTT	CATYEGGSGNTIYF
NA	once	TRBV5-5	TRBJ1-1	TGTGCCAGCAGCCCTGGGACGGTTCGGAACACTGAAGCTTTCTTT	CASSPGTVRNTEAFF
TRBD1	once	TRBV4-2	TRBJ1-4	TGTGCCAGCAGCCAAGAGTCGGCGGGACAGCTTGCAACTAATGAAAAACTGTTTTTT	CASSQESAGQLATNEKLFF
NA	NA	TRBV14	TRBJ1-2	TGTGCCAGCAGCGGAGGACTCTATGGCTACACCTTC	CASSGGLYGYTF
NA	NA	TRBV7-9	TRBJ1-3	TGTGCCAGCAGCTTAGCGCCCAGAGGAAACACCATATATTTT	CASSLAPRGNTIYF
NA	NA	TRBV18	TRBJ2-7	TGTGCCAGCTCACCAGGCCTGCCCTACGAGCAGTACTTC	CASSPGLPYEQYF
NA	NA	TRBV3-1/TRBV3-2	TRBJ1-1	TGTGCCAGCAGCTTTACAGCCATGAACACTGAAGCTTTCTTT	CASSFTAMNTEAFF
NA	once	TRBV6-5	TRBJ1-4	TGTGCCAGCAGTTACTCGGGTGCAACTAATGAAAAACTGTTTTTT	CASSYSGATNEKLFF
TRBD1	NA	TRBV5-1	TRBJ2-6	TGCGCCAGCAGCCAAAACAGGGGAGCTGGGGCCAACGTCCTGACTTTC	CASSQNRGAGANVLTF
NA	once	TRBV4-2	TRBJ1-4	TGTGCCAGCAGAAACGCCGGGCAGAAAAATGAAAAACTGTTTTTT	CASRNAGQKNEKLFF
NA	NA	TRBV7-6	TRBJ1-1	TGTGCCAGCAGCTCCCCGGGGGGGGCGCTCCGGATGGGTGAAGCTTTCTTT	CASSSPGGALRMGEAFF
NA	NA	TRBV12-3/TRBV12-4	TRBJ2-4	TGTGCCAGCAGTTTAGGGGACATTCAGTACTTC	CASSLGDIQYF
NA	NA	TRBV7-8	TRBJ1-2	TGTGCCAGCAGCGTCGGCCTTGAGGGCTACACCTTC	CASSVGLEGYTF
NA	NA	TRBV5-1	TRBJ1-3	TGCGCCAGCAGCTTGGATGGGGGTTCTGGAAACACCATATATTTT	CASSLDGGSGNTIYF
TRBD1	NA	TRBV7-3	TRBJ1-2	TGTGCCAGCAGCTCGACGGGACAGAGCCTCTATGGCTACACCTTC	CASSSTGQSLYGYTF
NA	once	TRBV19	TRBJ2-5	TGTGCCAGTAGTATAGGCTGGGGAAGCGGAGAGACCCAGTACTTC	CASSIGWGSGETQYF
NA	NA	TRBV11-2	TRBJ2-4	TGTGCCAGCAGCTTAGTTGTCAAAAACATTCAGTACTTC	CASSLVVKNIQYF
NA	NA	TRBV12-3/TRBV12-4	TRBJ2-7	TGTGCCAGCGGTTTAGGTCGCGGGGAGCAGTACTTC	CASGLGRGEQYF
NA	NA	TRBV19	TRBJ2-1	TGTGCCAGTAGTATGGAGACTTCGGCTGGTGAGCAGTTCTTC	CASSMETSAGEQFF
TRBD1	NA	TRBV5-4	TRBJ1-1	TGTGCCAGCAGCCCACCCGGGACAGGGTGGAACACTGAAGCTTTCTTT	CASSPPGTGWNTEAFF
TRBD1	NA	TRBV12-3/TRBV12-4	TRBJ1-2	TGTGCCACAGGGGGCGTTGGCTATGGCTACACCTTC	CATGGVGYGYTF
NA	NA	TRBV7-7	TRBJ2-5	TGTGCCAGCAGCTCTACACTAAACCGACAGACTCAAGAGACCCAGTACTTC	CASSSTLNRQTQETQYF
TRBD1	NA	TRBV24-1	TRBJ1-1	TGTGCCACCATTGGGACAGGGGGCGCGTGGGACACTGAAGCTTTCTTT	CATIGTGGAWDTEAFF
NA	NA	TRBV29-1	TRBJ1-4	TGCAGCGTTGGGTCAGCTAATGAAAAACTGTTTTTT	CSVGSANEKLFF
TRBD1	NA	TRBV3-1/TRBV3-2	TRBJ2-7	TGTGCCAGCAGCCTAGGACAGGGGGCGGGCGAGCAGTACTTC	CASSLGQGAGEQYF
NA	NA	TRBV19	TRBJ2-4	TGTGCCAGTAGCTTCGGGATATCATTGACCGTACAGTACTTC	CASSFGISLTVQYF
TRBD2	NA	TRBV6-2/TRBV6-3	TRBJ2-3	TGTGCCAGCAGTGATAACCCGGGACTAGCGGGACTACTGGCAGATACGCAGTATTTT	CASSDNPGLAGLLADTQYF
NA	NA	TRBV14	TRBJ1-1	TGTGCCAGCAGTCGAGCCTTGAACACTGAAGCTTTCTTT	CASSRALNTEAFF
TRBD1	once	TRBV27	TRBJ2-5	TGTGCCAGCAGTTTAAAGCGGCAGGGGGTATGGTACTTC	CASSLKRQGVWYF
TRBD2	NA	TRBV7-3	TRBJ2-7	TGTGCCAGCAGCTCCCGGGGGGGTTCCTACGAGCAGTACTTC	CASSSRGGSYEQYF
TRBD2	NA	TRBV10-1	TRBJ2-7	TGCGCCAGCAGTGACTCATCACTCAATAGCGGGGTATCCGAGCAGTACTTC	CASSDSSLNSGVSEQYF
NA	NA	TRBV9	TRBJ1-1	TGTGCCAGCAGCTTTAGACCCGGGACGGGGATGAACACTGAAGCTTTCTTT	CASSFRPGTGMNTEAFF
NA	NA	TRBV28	TRBJ1-2	TGTGCCAGCAGTGAAGGGAATGGCTACACCTTC	CASSEGNGYTF
TRBD2	NA	TRBV3-1/TRBV3-2	TRBJ2-1	TGTGCCAGCAGCCCCGCTAGCGGGGGGAAAAATGAGCAGTTCTTC	CASSPASGGKNEQFF
TRBD1	NA	TRBV10-2	TRBJ2-7	TGCGCCAGCAAGGAGGCGACAGGGATGTACGAGCAGTACTTC	CASKEATGMYEQYF
TRBD1	NA	TRBV4-3	TRBJ1-1	TGCGCCAGCAGCCTTTTTGGACAGGAGGGCACTGAAGCTTTCTTT	CASSLFGQEGTEAFF
NA	NA	TRBV5-4	TRBJ2-7	TGTGCCAGCAGCTTGGAGGGCGGCAGGAGGTCCTACGAGCAGTACTTC	CASSLEGGRRSYEQYF
TRBD2	NA	TRBV5-1	TRBJ2-3	TGCGCCAGCAGCTTGATCGGACTAGCGGGGCTGGCAGATACGCAGTATTTT	CASSLIGLAGLADTQYF
NA	NA	TRBV7-9	TRBJ1-6	TGTGCCAGCAGCTTAAGCAGGGACGTGGATTCACCCCTCCACTTT	CASSLSRDVDSPLHF
NA	NA	TRBV3-1/TRBV3-2	TRBJ2-3	TGTGCCAGCAGCCAACCCCCCTACACAGATACGCAGTATTTT	CASSQPPYTDTQYF
TRBD2	NA	TRBV19	TRBJ2-3	TGTGCCAGTAAGGGCGGGGGGGCGTCCGATACGCAGTATTTT	CASKGGGASDTQYF
TRBD1	NA	TRBV7-6	TRBJ2-7	TGTGCCAGCGACCGGGGACAGGGGCGCGAGCAGTACTTC	CASDRGQGREQYF
TRBD1	NA	TRBV15	TRBJ2-3	TGTGCCACCAGCAGCAAGGTTGACAGGGCAGATACGCAGTATTTT	CATSSKVDRADTQYF
TRBD1	NA	TRBV30	TRBJ1-6	TGTGCCTGGAGTGTACCGACAGGGCCCTCACCCCTCCACTTT	CAWSVPTGPSPLHF